A single sample is the source of the 3 T cell receptor beta chains below, sequenced in a study of shared clonotypes between healthy human individuals. Sequencing was performed with immunoSEQ multiplex PCR; in TCRdb, only in-frame clones are kept and a portion is missing. This table holds about a million clones, 60% to 85% found once. The sequenced material came from memory CD4+ T cells from PBMCs. As to subset: CD45RA-negative fraction. The receptor set was obtained from a man younger than 30 in good health. Some clones in this sample may be carry-over from other donors' samples.

With respect to this clone: This sequence may be a read error, since a much larger clone differs from it by one base. This chain links TRBV28 with TRBJ2-7; 7 nucleotides agree with TRBD1. The CDR3 consists of 13 residues. The J segment lost 2 bases and the V segment lost 6 bases, leaving 4 bases of the junction unmatched. The V gene's germline CDR1 is MDHEN and CDR2 SYDVKM. The CDR3 is CASSGDSPYEQYF. The CDR3 DNA follows: TGTGCCAGCAGCGGGGACAGCCCCTACGAGCAGTACTTC.

The genes are TRBV28 and TRBJ1-4; 12 bases align to TRBD1. CDR1 is MDHEN, CDR2 SYDVKM, per germline. V was clipped by 8 bases and J by 7 bases; unmatched bases: 2. The CDR3 spans 13 residues. CDR3 nucleotide sequence: TGTGCCAGCGCGGGACAGGGGGCTGAAAAACTGTTTTTT. Protein sequence: CASAGQGAEKLFF. The full variable domain, with the rest looked up from reference TRBV28 and TRBJ1-4, is DVKVTQSSRYLVKRTGEKVFLECVQDMDHENMFWYRQDPGLGLRLIYFSYDVKMKEKGDIPEGYSVSREKKERFSLILESASTNQTSMYLCASAGQGAEKLFFGSGTQLSVL.

The J gene is TRBJ1-1, the V gene TRBV6-5; D call uncertain. Trimming took 7 bases from V and 12 from J, leaving 15 bases between them. CDR1 and CDR2 from the germline V gene are MNHEY and SVGAGI. The CDR3 has 11 amino acids. The chain's CDR3 is CASTIGSETFF. CDR3 DNA: TGTGCCAGCACTATAGGGAGCGAAACTTTCTTT.